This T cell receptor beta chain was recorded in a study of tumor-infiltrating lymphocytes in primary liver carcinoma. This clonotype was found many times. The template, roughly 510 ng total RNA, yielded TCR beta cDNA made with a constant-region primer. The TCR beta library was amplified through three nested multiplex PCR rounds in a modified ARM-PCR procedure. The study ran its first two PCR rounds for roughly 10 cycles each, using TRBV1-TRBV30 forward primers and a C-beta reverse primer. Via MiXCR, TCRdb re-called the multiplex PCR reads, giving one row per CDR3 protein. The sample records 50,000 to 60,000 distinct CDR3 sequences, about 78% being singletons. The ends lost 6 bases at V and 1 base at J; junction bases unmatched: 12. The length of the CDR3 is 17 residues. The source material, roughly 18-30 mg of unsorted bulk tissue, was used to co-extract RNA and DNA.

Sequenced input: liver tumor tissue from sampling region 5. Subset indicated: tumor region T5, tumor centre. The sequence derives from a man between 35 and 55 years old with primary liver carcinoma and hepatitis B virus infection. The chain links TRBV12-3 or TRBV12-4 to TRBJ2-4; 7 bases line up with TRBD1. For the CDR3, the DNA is TGTGCCAGCAGCCCAGGGGGTAGAGCCCGGGCCAAAAACATTCAGTACTTC. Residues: CASSPGGRARAKNIQYF.